This TCR beta chain was retrieved from a study of spatial heterogeneity in lung cancer (dated 2019 in TCRdb). Study-wide context: More beta-chain than alpha-chain transcripts were consistently detected, likely reflecting higher beta-chain transcript abundance. Nonsynonymous mutation counts, determined by whole-exome sequencing of tumor tissue, were related to features of the TCR repertoire. TCR alpha and beta repertoires were quantitatively compared across multiple tumor regions, matched nontumor lung and blood in non-small cell lung cancer. Both alpha and beta chains were TCR-sequenced in around 220 tumor regions, approximately 68 matched nontumor lung samples and around 54 PBMC samples obtained at surgery. TCR transcript counts in tumor regions correlated strongly with a T cell transcriptional module score from matched bulk RNA-seq. In the raw uncorrected reads, each unique combination of TCR and UMI appeared on average more than ten times. What the work shows at the level of the full study, not this receptor alone: The count of ubiquitous expanded TCRs correlated with the count of ubiquitous nonsynonymous mutations, and the count of regional expanded TCRs correlated with the count of regional nonsynonymous mutations. Confirming at a functional level the hypothesis that regional TCRs recognize regional mutations was considered to require additional single-cell paired TCR alpha and beta sequencing. Estimated TCR-seq coverage of tumor T cells was only around 7% for alpha chains and about 12% for beta chains. The number of expanded intratumoral alpha and beta TCRs correlated with the tumor nonsynonymous mutation count.

There are many counts of this clonotype. Its antigen remains unidentified. One base away there is no much larger clone; base qualities are not given. Explained via the paper, the time point label denotes: sample taken at primary tumor resection. The donors were some 76 patients from the lung TRACERx cohort who had early-stage, untreated non-small cell lung cancer. Whole RNA extracted from tumor and nontumor lung tissue, or from cryopreserved PBMC samples, was used for TCR sequencing without cell sorting. Patients were selected for TCR sequencing only if sufficient RNA was available from at least two tumor regions. Before being selected, tumor and adjacent nontumor lung specimens were reviewed by a lung pathologist. Libraries were constructed by 5' RACE. For sequencing, a NextSeq 500 was employed. In the TCR library protocol, a unique molecular identifier was attached to each TCR cDNA molecule so that PCR and sequencing errors could be corrected. The study's own analysis went as follows. TCR identification, UMI-based error correction and CDR3 extraction were all carried out with Decombinator tools. TCRs above a frequency of 2 per 1,000, corresponding to the top 1% of the tumor frequency distribution, were defined as expanded. Expanded tumor TCRs statistically deemed absent (corrected P<0.05) from at least one tumor region were classed as regional, and all other expanded tumor TCRs were classed as ubiquitous. Each repertoire was subsampled 100 times to 5,000 TCRs, after which Renyi diversity was computed with the R vegan package. CDR3 similarity networks were constructed using string-kernel similarity of amino acid triplets, with links drawn between CDR3s whose pairwise similarity was above 0.82. TCRdb redid the processing of the public reads, applying fastp at Q25 and MiXCR, and retained in-frame beta chains. Rows are combined by CDR3 protein, so each entry shows the most common genes and DNA. Here the V and J calls rest on TCRdb's processing, not on the authors' analysis. This sample holds approximately 23,000 distinct CDR3 sequences; 4.8% were observed only once. Together, the top ten hold roughly 9.9% of the sample.

V is reduced by 0 bases and J by 2 bases, leaving a spacing of 7 bases between them. For CDR1 and CDR2, the germline V gene lists SGHVS and FQNEAQ. From its cysteine to its phenylalanine, the CDR3 spans 14 amino acids. Only the CDR3 DNA is retained, 42 bases long and in frame from the first base. In this chain, TRBV7-8 is recombined with TRBJ1-1, and perhaps TRBD1 as D gene, on 5 matching bases. This material consisted of lung tumor tissue, taken at surgery. The clonotype originates from a male donor with early-stage non-small cell lung cancer. The CDR3: CASSLADINTEAFF. The nucleotide sequence is given as TGTGCCAGCAGCTTAGCGGACATTAACACTGAAGCTTTCTTT.